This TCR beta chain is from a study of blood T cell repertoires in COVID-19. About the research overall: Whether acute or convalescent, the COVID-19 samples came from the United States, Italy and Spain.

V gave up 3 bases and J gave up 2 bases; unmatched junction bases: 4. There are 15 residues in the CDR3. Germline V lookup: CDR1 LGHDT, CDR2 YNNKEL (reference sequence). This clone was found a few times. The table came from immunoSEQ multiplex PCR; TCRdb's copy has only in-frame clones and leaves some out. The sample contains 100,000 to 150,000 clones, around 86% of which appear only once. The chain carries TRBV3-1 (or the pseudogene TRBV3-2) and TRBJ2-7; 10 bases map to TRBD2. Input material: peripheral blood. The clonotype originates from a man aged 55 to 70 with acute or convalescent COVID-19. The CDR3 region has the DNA TGTGCCAGCAGCCAGACTAGCGGGCTAACCTACGAGCAGTACTTC. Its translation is CASSQTSGLTYEQYF.